This TCR beta chain was captured in a study of T cell responses to AZD1222 COVID-19 vaccine. The data were produced by immunoSEQ multiplex PCR, yet TCRdb's version contains in-frame clones alone and is incomplete. Here the sample spans about 180,000 clones, around 94% being singletons. This clone was detected only a few times. Germline CDR1 and CDR2: SGDLS and YYNGEE. The junction had 6 bases not matched to a gene; V was cut back by 3 bases and J by 7 bases. The CDR3 extends over 14 amino acids. The sample here was peripheral blood, taken 28 days after the second AZD1222 dose. The chain employs TRBV9 and TRBJ2-1; 8 bases agree with TRBD1. The TCR comes from an adult who received the AZD1222 COVID-19 vaccine. The CDR3 sequence: CASSDDRGRNEQFF. Written as DNA, the CDR3 is TGTGCCAGCAGCGACGACAGGGGTAGGAATGAGCAGTTCTTC. Together with reference TRBV9 and TRBJ2-1, the CDR3 gives the full variable domain: DSGVTQTPKHLITATGQRVTLRCSPRSGDLSVYWYQQSLDQGLQFLIQYYNGEERAKGNILERFSAQQFPDLHSELNLSSLELGDSALYFCASSDDRGRNEQFFGPGTRLTVL.